This T cell receptor beta chain was sequenced during a study of blood T cell repertoires in COVID-19 (TCRdb year 2020). Background on the whole study: Collaborator samples came from the United States, Italy and Spain and covered acute and convalescent phases of COVID-19. The material from the prospective study consisted of cDNA or gDNA derived from T cells, B-cell-depleted T cells, or PBMCs. The dataset comprised deeply sampled blood TCRbeta repertoires from subjects exposed to, actively infected with, or recovered from COVID-19. The repertoires were released in a freely available public database intended as a resource for research on the immune response to SARS-CoV-2. Samples came from the ongoing ImmuneRACE study (first 160 participants) plus 1,254 subjects from 6 global collaborators. Nearly every sample came with metadata listing a de-identified subject ID, COVID-19 status, age in years and sex. Where available, HLA class I and class II types were obtained from metadata supplied by the sample provider rather than from assay-based typing. General conclusions and limits of the study: Clinical and demographic metadata were provided uncurated, with the amount varying by source and participant.

This clone appeared a few times. This receptor's antigen is unknown. No qualities accompany the bases; no much larger clone lies one base away. The immunoSEQ Assay, a bias-controlled multiplex PCR, was used to amplify TCRbeta CDR3 regions from genomic DNA. On the authors' methods: The number of nucleated cells in each sample was estimated by amplification of reference gene primers within the assay. Sequence reads were collapsed and filtered to measure the absolute abundance of every unique TCRbeta CDR3 rearrangement. Productive Simpson clonality was computed per sample as the square root of Simpson's diversity index over productive rearrangements. TCRdb holds this immuneACCESS table with in-frame rearrangements only. Some clones are missing; in checked studies, unresolved V genes explain under half, and the rest has no known cause. The V and J calls and the clone size are those of that table, but D and trimming were determined from the DNA. The sample contains 300,000 to 400,000 clones, about 91% of them found a single time. Approximately 9.4% of the sample is taken by the ten largest.

In Seattle, one collaborating source enrolled patients while the infection was active and tracked those patients longitudinally over the course of disease. Collaborating institutions collected whole blood in K2EDTA tubes following their own protocols. For TCRbeta analysis, collaborators shipped samples in one of three forms: frozen whole blood, isolated PBMCs, or DNA extracted from either of those sample types. V and J are trimmed by 5 bases and 4 bases, and the gene matches miss 6 bases of the junction. The cysteine opens and the phenylalanine closes a CDR3 of 13 amino acids. Here the CDR3 DNA is all that survives: 39 bases in frame from base 1. The germline V gene (reference sequence) provides CDR1 GTSNPN and CDR2 SVGIG.

The chain joins TRBV30 to TRBJ1-2; TRBD1 lines up with 8 middle nucleotides. The receptor was derived from a man aged 30 to 45 with COVID-19, enrolled during active disease. Sequenced: peripheral blood. CDR3 reads: CAWSTGALYGYTF. In nucleotide form, the sequence is TGTGCCTGGTCGACAGGGGCCCTCTATGGCTACACCTTC.